A single sample gave rise to the 6 T cell receptor beta chains below, sequenced in a study of blood T cell repertoires in COVID-19. TCRdb's table, derived via immunoSEQ multiplex PCR, lists solely in-frame clones and lacks some. Among over 45,000 clones listed, approximately 82% were seen once. Sequenced sample: peripheral blood. The receptor source for this set is a human donor in a cohort sampled during active or convalescent COVID-19.

The rearrangement joins TRBV29-1 to TRBJ1-4, with 11 bases identical to TRBD1. In germline, CDR1 is SQVTM, CDR2 ANQGSEA. CDR3 size: 12 residues. V shed 4 bases and J 8 bases; nucleotides not matched to a gene: 0. For the CDR3, the DNA is TGCAGCGTTGGGGACAGGGGGGAAAAACTGTTTTTT. Translating gives CSVGDRGEKLFF.

V and J are TRBV7-9 and TRBJ2-7, with 7 bases identical to TRBD1. CDR1 and CDR2 (germline): SEHNR, FQNEAQ (reference sequence). The V gene end was trimmed by 7 bases and the J gene end by 0 bases; junction bases not matched to a gene: 12. The CDR3 has 16 amino acids. The CDR3 DNA sequence: TGTGCCAGCACCATACCTGCGACAGGGACCTCCTACGAGCAGTACTTC. Translation: CASTIPATGTSYEQYF.

The rearrangement uses TRBV6-5 and TRBJ1-3; 10 bases are shared with TRBD1. In germline, CDR1 is MNHEY, CDR2 SVGAGI. V lost 3 bases and J lost 2; bases outside the gene matches: 1. CDR3 length equals 15 residues. CDR3: CASSYGTGAGNTIYF. The CDR3 nucleotides read TGTGCCAGCAGTTATGGGACAGGGGCTGGAAACACCATATATTTT.

CDR3 sequence: CASSLGSDRSYEKLFF. Here the CDR3 DNA reads TGCGCCAGCAGCTTGGGCTCGGACAGGTCTTATGAAAAACTGTTTTTT. The gene calls are TRBV5-1 and TRBJ1-4; 7 nucleotides align to TRBD1. V lost 0 bases, J lost 6 bases, and 8 bases stayed unmatched. CDR3 size: 16 residues. From germline, CDR1 is SGHRS and CDR2 YFSETQ.

The rearrangement links TRBV14 to TRBJ1-3, with no clear D. Trimming took off 2 bases at V and 0 bases at J, with 8 bases between the two ends. The germline V gene encodes CDR1 SGHDN and CDR2 FVKESK. The CDR3 length is 15 residues. CDR3 nucleotides: TGTGCCAGCAGCCAAAACACAGTCTCTGGAAACACCATATATTTT. Residues: CASSQNTVSGNTIYF.

CDR3 in amino acids: CSAGGQGAYGYTF. Here the CDR3 DNA reads TGCAGTGCTGGTGGACAGGGCGCCTATGGCTACACCTTC. The chain joins TRBV20-1 to TRBJ1-2; TRBD1 matches 8 bases. The germline V gene has CDR1 DFQATT and CDR2 SNEGSKA (reference sequence). Trimming removed 5 bases from V and 4 bases from J; junction bases left unmatched: 6. The CDR3 sequence is 13 residues long.